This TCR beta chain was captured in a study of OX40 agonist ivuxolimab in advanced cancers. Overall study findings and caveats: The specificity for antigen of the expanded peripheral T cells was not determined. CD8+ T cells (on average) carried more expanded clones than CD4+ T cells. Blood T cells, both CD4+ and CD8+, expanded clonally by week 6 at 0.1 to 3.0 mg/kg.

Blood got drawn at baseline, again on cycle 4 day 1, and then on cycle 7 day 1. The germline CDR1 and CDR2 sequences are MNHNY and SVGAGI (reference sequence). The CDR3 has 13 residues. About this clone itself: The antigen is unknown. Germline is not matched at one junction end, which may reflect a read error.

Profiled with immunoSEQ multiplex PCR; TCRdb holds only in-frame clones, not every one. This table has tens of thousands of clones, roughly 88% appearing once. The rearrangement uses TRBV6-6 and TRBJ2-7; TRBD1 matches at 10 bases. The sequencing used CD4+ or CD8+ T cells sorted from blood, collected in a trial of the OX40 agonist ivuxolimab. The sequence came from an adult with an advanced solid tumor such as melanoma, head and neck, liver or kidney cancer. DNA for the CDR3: TGTGCCAGCAGTTACTCAGAGGGACAGGGGAATGTTTTC. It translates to CASSYSEGQGNVF.